The rows below give T cell receptor beta chains drawn from one sample of a study of metastatic and nonmetastatic thyroid tumors. TCRdb reprocessed the PCR reads via MiXCR. The sample shows 75,000 to 95,000 clones, 10% to 15% of them seen only once. Sequencing was done on a sample of blood. These receptors originate from a female donor with papillary thyroid cancer or a benign thyroid nodule (not recorded which). Some clones in this sample may be carry-over from other donors' samples. Both conserved end residues are part of each CDR3.

v_gene,j_gene,CDR3aa
TRBV7-8,TRBJ1-5,CASSPRTLNSNQPQHF
TRBV6-2/TRBV6-3,TRBJ2-2,CASSYSSGFNTGGLFF
TRBV24-1,TRBJ2-1,CATSDPTSGPYNEQFF
TRBV19,TRBJ2-3,CASSVAGGRDTQYF
TRBV27,TRBJ1-1,CASGNHNTEAFF
TRBV28,TRBJ2-7,CASSDRTSGSHEQYF
TRBV20-1,TRBJ1-2,CSDCALDCYGYTF
TRBV18,TRBJ1-5,CASSTSGGSNQPQHF
TRBV6-2/TRBV6-3,TRBJ2-5,CASSYSGGPQETQYF
TRBV7-6,TRBJ2-2,CASSQREYGELFF
TRBV19,TRBJ2-5,CASSPRLAGPTGQETQYF
TRBV7-9,TRBJ2-3,CASSLGTDTQYF
TRBV6-1,TRBJ2-7,CASSQTGREAYEQYF
TRBV12-3/TRBV12-4,TRBJ2-3,CASSWTGGVRTYTQYF
TRBV7-9,TRBJ2-3,CASSSQWTESTDTQYF
TRBV7-8,TRBJ1-1,CASSSNPGQGSNTEAFF
TRBV20-1,TRBJ1-5,CSAKDSNQPQHF
TRBV28,TRBJ1-5,CASSERLMDRWGNQPQHF
TRBV2,TRBJ2-1,CASSEITSVYNDQFF
TRBV2,TRBJ2-1,CASSELGASSYNEQFF
TRBV24-1,TRBJ2-7,CATSEGGAGLYEQYF